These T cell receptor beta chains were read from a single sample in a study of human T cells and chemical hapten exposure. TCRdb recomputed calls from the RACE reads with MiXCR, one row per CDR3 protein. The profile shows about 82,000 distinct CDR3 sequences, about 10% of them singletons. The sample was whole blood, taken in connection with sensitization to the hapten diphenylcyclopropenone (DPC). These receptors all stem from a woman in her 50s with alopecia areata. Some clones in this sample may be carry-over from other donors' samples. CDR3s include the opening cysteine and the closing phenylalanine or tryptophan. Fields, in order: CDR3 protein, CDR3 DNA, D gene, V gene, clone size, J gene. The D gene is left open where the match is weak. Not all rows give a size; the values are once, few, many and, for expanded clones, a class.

CDR3 protein: CAWGLVNNEQFF
CDR3 DNA: TGTGCCTGGGGCTTGGTCAACAATGAGCAGTTCTTC
D gene: NA
V gene: TRBV30
clone size: few
J gene: TRBJ2-1

CDR3 protein: CASSSARIEQFF
CDR3 DNA: TGCGCCAGCAGCTCAGCTAGGATTGAGCAGTTCTTC
D gene: NA
V gene: TRBV5-1
clone size: many
J gene: TRBJ2-1

CDR3 protein: CASSINSFRENQPQHF
CDR3 DNA: TGTGCCAGTAGTATTAATTCGTTTAGGGAAAATCAGCCCCAGCATTTT
D gene: NA
V gene: TRBV19
clone size: few
J gene: TRBJ1-5

CDR3 protein: CSVAGKRDGEKDTQYF
CDR3 DNA: TGCAGCGTTGCCGGAAAGCGGGACGGAGAGAAAGATACGCAGTATTTT
D gene: TRBD2
V gene: TRBV29-1
clone size: many
J gene: TRBJ2-3

CDR3 protein: CASSLERHSGTLFF
CDR3 DNA: TGTGCCAGCAGCTTAGAACGACATAGCGGGACGTTGTTTTTT
D gene: TRBD2
V gene: TRBV11-2
clone size: few
J gene: TRBJ2-2

CDR3 protein: CASSPPWYSGRENEQFF
CDR3 DNA: TGTGCCAGCAGTCCCCCGTGGTATAGCGGGAGGGAAAATGAGCAGTTCTTC
D gene: TRBD2
V gene: TRBV28
clone size: few
J gene: TRBJ2-1

CDR3 protein: CASKTASSYEQYF
CDR3 DNA: TGTGCCAGCAAGACAGCCAGCTCCTACGAGCAGTACTTC
D gene: NA
V gene: TRBV6-2/TRBV6-3
clone size: many
J gene: TRBJ2-7

CDR3 protein: CASSEYDEQFF
CDR3 DNA: TGCGCCAGCAGTGAATACGATGAGCAGTTCTTC
D gene: NA
V gene: TRBV5-1
clone size: NA
J gene: TRBJ2-1

CDR3 protein: CASSDSSGGLYEQYF
CDR3 DNA: TGCGCCAGCAGTGACTCTAGCGGGGGTCTGTACGAGCAGTACTTC
D gene: TRBD2
V gene: TRBV10-2
clone size: NA
J gene: TRBJ2-7

CDR3 protein: CAWSARGTGAGMNTEAFF
CDR3 DNA: TGTGCCTGGAGTGCGCGAGGGACAGGCGCGGGGATGAACACTGAAGCTTTCTTT
D gene: TRBD1
V gene: TRBV30
clone size: many
J gene: TRBJ1-1

CDR3 protein: CASSLGNEQFF
CDR3 DNA: TGTGCCAGCAGTTTGGGGAATGAGCAGTTCTTC
D gene: NA
V gene: TRBV12-3/TRBV12-4
clone size: many
J gene: TRBJ2-1

CDR3 protein: CASREVGVAKQFF
CDR3 DNA: TGTGCCAGTAGGGAAGTCGGTGTGGCAAAGCAGTTCTTC
D gene: NA
V gene: TRBV19
clone size: NA
J gene: TRBJ2-1

CDR3 protein: CSALAGEVGELFF
CDR3 DNA: TGCAGTGCACTAGCGGGAGAGGTCGGGGAGCTGTTTTTT
D gene: TRBD2
V gene: TRBV20-1
clone size: NA
J gene: TRBJ2-2

CDR3 protein: CASSRGAVSGELFF
CDR3 DNA: TGTGCCAGCAGCCGAGGAGCCGTGTCCGGGGAGCTGTTTTTT
D gene: NA
V gene: TRBV27
clone size: NA
J gene: TRBJ2-2

CDR3 protein: CASSSRGQPISGNTIYF
CDR3 DNA: TGTGCCAGCAGCTCCCGGGGACAGCCCATCTCTGGAAACACCATATATTTT
D gene: TRBD1
V gene: TRBV12-3/TRBV12-4
clone size: many
J gene: TRBJ1-3

CDR3 protein: CASSQKVGAEAFF
CDR3 DNA: TGTGCCAGCAGCCAAAAGGTCGGCGCTGAAGCTTTCTTT
D gene: NA
V gene: TRBV6-1
clone size: NA
J gene: TRBJ1-1

CDR3 protein: CASRPLVSSGKYEQYF
CDR3 DNA: TGTGCCAGCAGACCTCTTGTTTCGTCGGGAAAGTACGAGCAGTACTTC
D gene: NA
V gene: TRBV14
clone size: NA
J gene: TRBJ2-7

CDR3 protein: CASRSGRTGGKVTQYF
CDR3 DNA: TGTGCCAGCAGGTCCGGGAGGACAGGTGGCAAAGTGACCCAGTACTTC
D gene: NA
V gene: TRBV7-2
clone size: many
J gene: TRBJ2-5

CDR3 protein: CASSVQGDGYTF
CDR3 DNA: TGCGCCAGCAGCGTACAGGGGGATGGCTACACCTTC
D gene: TRBD1
V gene: TRBV5-1
clone size: few
J gene: TRBJ1-2

CDR3 protein: CASRRTSGETQYF
CDR3 DNA: TGTGCCAGCAGACGGACTAGCGGGGAGACCCAGTACTTC
D gene: TRBD2
V gene: TRBV28
clone size: NA
J gene: TRBJ2-5

CDR3 protein: CASSSRGELSTDTQYF
CDR3 DNA: TGTGCCAGCAGCTCCCGGGGGGAGCTGAGCACAGATACGCAGTATTTT
D gene: TRBD2
V gene: TRBV7-9
clone size: NA
J gene: TRBJ2-3

CDR3 protein: CSAESGPNQPQHF
CDR3 DNA: TGCAGTGCTGAGTCGGGGCCAAATCAGCCCCAGCATTTT
D gene: NA
V gene: TRBV20-1
clone size: many
J gene: TRBJ1-5

CDR3 protein: CASSQDTPRKHF
CDR3 DNA: TGTGCCAGCAGCCAAGATACCCCCAGAAAGCACTTC
D gene: NA
V gene: TRBV14
clone size: NA
J gene: TRBJ2-7